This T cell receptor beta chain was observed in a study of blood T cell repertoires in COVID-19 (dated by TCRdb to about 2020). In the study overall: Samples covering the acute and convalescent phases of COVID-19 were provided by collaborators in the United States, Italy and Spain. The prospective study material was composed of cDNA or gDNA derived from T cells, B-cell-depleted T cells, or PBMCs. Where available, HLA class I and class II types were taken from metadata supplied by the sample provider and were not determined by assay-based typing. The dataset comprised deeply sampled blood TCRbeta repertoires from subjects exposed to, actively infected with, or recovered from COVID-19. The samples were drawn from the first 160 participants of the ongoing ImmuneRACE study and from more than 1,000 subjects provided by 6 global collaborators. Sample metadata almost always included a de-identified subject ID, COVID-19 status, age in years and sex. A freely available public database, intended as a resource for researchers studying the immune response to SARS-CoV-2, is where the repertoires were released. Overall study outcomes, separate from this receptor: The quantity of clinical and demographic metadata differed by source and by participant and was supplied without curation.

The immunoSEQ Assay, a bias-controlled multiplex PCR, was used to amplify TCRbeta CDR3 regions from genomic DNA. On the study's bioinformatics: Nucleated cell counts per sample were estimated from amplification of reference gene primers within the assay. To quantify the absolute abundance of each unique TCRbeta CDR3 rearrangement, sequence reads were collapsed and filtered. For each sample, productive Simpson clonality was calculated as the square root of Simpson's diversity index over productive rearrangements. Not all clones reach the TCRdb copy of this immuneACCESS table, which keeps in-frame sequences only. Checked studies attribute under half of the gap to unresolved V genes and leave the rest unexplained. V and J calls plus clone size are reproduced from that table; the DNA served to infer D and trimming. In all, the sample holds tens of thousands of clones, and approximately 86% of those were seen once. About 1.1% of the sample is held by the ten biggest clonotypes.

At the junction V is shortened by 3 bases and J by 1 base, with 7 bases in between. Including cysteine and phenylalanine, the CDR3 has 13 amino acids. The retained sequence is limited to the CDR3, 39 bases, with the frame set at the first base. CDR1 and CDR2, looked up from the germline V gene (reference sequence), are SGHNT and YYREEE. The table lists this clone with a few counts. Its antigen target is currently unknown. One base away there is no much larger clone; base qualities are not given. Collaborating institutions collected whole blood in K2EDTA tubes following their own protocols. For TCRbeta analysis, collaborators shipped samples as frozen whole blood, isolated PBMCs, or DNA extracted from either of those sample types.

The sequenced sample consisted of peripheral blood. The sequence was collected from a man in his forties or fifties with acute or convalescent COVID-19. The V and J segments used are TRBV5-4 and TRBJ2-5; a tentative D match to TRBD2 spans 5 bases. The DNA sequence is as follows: TGTGCCAGCAGCTCGGGAACCCAAGAGACCCAGTACTTC. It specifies CASSSGTQETQYF.